This T cell receptor (beta chain) was sequenced during a study of blood T cell repertoires in COVID-19. This table comes from immunoSEQ multiplex PCR, and its TCRdb copy is limited to in-frame clones, with some not included. This table holds around 200,000 clones, 75% to 90% found once. This study enrolled people aged roughly 18 to 89 from about 26 US geographic areas. Losses at the gene ends were 0 bases for V and 2 bases for J; bases not matched to a gene: 8. Germline V gene data show CDR1 as SQVTM and CDR2 as ANQGSEA. The CDR3 is 16 amino acids. V is TRBV29-1 and J is TRBJ2-7; 9 bases map to TRBD2. The receptor's source is a man in his forties who had recovered from COVID-19. The sequenced material came from PBMCs or T cells enriched from blood (not recorded which). This CDR3 is CSVEDLQASGTYEQYF. CDR3 coding DNA: TGCAGCGTTGAAGATCTTCAGGCTAGCGGGACCTACGAGCAGTACTTC.